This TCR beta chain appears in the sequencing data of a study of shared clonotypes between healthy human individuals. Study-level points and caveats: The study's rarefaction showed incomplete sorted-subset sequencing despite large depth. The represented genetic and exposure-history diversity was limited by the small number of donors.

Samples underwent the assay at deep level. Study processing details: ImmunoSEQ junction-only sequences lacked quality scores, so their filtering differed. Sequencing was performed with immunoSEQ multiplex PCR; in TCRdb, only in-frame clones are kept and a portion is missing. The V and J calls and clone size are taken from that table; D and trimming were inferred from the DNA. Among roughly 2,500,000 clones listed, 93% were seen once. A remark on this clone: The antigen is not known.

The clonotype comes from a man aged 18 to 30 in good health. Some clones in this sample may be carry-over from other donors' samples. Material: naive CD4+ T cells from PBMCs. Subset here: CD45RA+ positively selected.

In nucleotides, the CDR3 is TGTGCCAGCAGTTTCCTAGGGCGACGATGGCAGAATGAAAAACTGTTTTTT. This gives the protein CASSFLGRRWQNEKLFF. The chain combines TRBV6-9 with TRBJ1-4; unclear D gene. The CDR3 totals 17 residues. V was trimmed by 4 bases and J by 5 bases, leaving 20 bases between them. CDR1 is MNHGY and CDR2 is SVAAGI in the germline V gene.